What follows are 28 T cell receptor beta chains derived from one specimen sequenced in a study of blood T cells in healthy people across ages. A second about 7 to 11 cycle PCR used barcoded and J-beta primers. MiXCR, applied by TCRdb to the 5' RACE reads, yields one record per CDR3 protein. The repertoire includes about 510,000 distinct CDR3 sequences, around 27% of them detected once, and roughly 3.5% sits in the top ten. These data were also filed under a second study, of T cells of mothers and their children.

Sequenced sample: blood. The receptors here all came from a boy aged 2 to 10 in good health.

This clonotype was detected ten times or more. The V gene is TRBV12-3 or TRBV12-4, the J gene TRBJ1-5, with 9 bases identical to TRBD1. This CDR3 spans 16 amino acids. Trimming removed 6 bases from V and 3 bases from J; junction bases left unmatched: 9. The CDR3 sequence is CASSRDRVQFNQPQHF. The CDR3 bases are TGTGCCAGCAGCCGGGACAGGGTGCAGTTCAATCAGCCCCAGCATTTT.

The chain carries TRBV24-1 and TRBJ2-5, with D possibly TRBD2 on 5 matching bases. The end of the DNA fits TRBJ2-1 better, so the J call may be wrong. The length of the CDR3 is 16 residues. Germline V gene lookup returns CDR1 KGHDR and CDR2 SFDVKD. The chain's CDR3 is CATSDFPRTGDNEQFF. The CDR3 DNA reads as TGTGCCACCAGTGATTTCCCTCGGACTGGAGACAATGAGCAGTTCTTC.

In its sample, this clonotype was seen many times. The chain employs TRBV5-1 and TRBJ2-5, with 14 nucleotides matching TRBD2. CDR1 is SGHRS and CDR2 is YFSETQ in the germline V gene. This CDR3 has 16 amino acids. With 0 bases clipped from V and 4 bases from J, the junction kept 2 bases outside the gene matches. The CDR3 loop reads CASSLGLAGGPETQYF. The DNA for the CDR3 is TGCGCCAGCAGCTTGGGACTAGCGGGGGGGCCAGAGACCCAGTACTTC. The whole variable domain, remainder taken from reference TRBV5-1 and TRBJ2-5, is KAGVTQTPRYLIKTRGQQVTLSCSPISGHRSVSWYQQTPGQGLQFLFEYFSETQRNKGNFPGRFSGRQFSNSRSEMNVSTLELGDSALYLCASSLGLAGGPETQYFGPGTRLLVL.

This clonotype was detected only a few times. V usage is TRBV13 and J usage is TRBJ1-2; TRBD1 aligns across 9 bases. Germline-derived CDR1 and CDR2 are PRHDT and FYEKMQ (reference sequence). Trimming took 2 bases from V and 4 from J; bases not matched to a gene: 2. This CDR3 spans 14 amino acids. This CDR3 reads CASSLQDRGYGYTF. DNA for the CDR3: TGTGCCAGCAGCTTACAGGACAGGGGCTATGGCTACACCTTC.

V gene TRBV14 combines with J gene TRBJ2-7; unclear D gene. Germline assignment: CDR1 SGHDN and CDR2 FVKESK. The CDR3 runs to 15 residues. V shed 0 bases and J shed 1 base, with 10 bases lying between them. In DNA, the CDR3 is TGTGCCAGCAGCCAAGATGACGTCCCTTCCTACGAGCAGTACTTC. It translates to CASSQDDVPSYEQYF.

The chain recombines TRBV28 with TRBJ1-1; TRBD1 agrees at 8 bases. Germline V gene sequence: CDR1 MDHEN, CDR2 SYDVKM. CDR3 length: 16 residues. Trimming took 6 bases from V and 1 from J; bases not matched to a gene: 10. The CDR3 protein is CASRTPGTGWNTEAFF. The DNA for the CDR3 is TGTGCCAGCAGGACCCCCGGGACAGGTTGGAACACTGAAGCTTTCTTT.

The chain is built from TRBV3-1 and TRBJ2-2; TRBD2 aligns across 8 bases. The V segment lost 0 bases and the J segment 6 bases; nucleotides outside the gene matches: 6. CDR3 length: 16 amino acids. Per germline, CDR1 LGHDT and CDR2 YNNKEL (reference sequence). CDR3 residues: CASSQDQRGPAGELFF. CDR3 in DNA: TGTGCCAGCAGCCAAGATCAGCGGGGGCCCGCCGGGGAGCTGTTTTTT.

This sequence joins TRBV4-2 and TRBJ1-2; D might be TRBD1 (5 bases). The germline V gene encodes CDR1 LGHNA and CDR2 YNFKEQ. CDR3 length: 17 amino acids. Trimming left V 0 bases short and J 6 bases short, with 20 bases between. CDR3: CASSQDSKPQGAHGYTF. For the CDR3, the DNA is TGTGCCAGCAGCCAAGATTCGAAGCCTCAGGGTGCTCATGGCTACACCTTC.

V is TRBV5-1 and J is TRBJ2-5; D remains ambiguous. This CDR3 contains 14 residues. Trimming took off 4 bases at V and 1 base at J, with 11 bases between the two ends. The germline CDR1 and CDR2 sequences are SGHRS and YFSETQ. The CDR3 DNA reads TGCGCCAGCAGCGAGGACGGATCCCAAGAGACCCAGTACTTC. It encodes CASSEDGSQETQYF.

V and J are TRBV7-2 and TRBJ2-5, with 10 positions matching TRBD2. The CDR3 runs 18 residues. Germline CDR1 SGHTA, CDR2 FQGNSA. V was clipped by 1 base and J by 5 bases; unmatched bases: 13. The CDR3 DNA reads TGTGCCAGCAGCTTAGAGTGGCCAGCTAGCGGGAGCAGTGAGACCCAGTACTTC. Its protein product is CASSLEWPASGSSETQYF.

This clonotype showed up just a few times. CDR3 protein: CASSLLAGGPGANVLTF. The CDR3, as DNA: TGTGCCAGCAGCCTACTAGCGGGGGGGCCTGGGGCCAACGTCCTGACTTTC. The genes are TRBV12-3 or TRBV12-4 and TRBJ2-6; 13 bases map to TRBD2. The trim removed 6 bases at V and 2 bases at J, leaving 4 bases unmatched. CDR3 size: 17 residues.

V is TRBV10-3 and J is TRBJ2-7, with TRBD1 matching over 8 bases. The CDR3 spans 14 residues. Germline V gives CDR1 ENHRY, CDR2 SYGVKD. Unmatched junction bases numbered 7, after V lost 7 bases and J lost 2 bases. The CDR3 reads CAITDSTGAYEQYF. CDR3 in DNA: TGTGCCATCACCGATTCGACAGGGGCCTACGAGCAGTACTTC.

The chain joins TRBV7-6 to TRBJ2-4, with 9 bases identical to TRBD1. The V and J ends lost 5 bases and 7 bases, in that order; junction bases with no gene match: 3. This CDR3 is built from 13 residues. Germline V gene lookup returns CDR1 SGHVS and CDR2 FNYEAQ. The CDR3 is CASSLQGANIQYF. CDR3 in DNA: TGTGCCAGCAGCCTACAGGGGGCTAACATTCAGTACTTC.

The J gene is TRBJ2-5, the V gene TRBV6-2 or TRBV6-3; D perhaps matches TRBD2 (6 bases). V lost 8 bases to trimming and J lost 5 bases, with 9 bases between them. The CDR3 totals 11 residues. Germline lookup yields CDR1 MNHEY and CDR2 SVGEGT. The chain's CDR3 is CASVRGETQYF. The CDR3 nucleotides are TGTGCCAGCGTACGGGGGGAGACCCAGTACTTC.

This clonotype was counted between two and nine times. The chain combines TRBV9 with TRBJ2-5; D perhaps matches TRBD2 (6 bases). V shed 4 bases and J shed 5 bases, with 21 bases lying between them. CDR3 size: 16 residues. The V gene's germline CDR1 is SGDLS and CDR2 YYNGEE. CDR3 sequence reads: CASSPYRREAKETQYF. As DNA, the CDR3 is TGTGCCAGCAGCCCCTATCGGAGGGAGGCAAAGGAGACCCAGTACTTC.

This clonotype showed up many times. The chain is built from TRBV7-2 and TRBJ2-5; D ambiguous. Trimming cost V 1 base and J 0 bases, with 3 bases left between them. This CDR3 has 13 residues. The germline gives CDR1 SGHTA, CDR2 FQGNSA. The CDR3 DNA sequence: TGTGCCAGCAGCTTAGACAACCAAGAGACCCAGTACTTC. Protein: CASSLDNQETQYF. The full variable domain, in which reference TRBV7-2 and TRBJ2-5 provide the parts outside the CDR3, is GAGVSQSPSNKVTEKGKDVELRCDPISGHTALYWYRQSLGQGLEFLIYFQGNSAPDKSGLPSDRFSAERTGGSVSTLTIQRTQQEDSAVYLCASSLDNQETQYFGPGTRLLVL.

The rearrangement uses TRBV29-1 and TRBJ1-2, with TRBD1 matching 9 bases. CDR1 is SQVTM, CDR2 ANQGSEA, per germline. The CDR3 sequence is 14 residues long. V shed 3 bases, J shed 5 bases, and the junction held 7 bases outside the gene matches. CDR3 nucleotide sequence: TGCAGCGTTGACGAACAGGGGGCAGGATATGGCTACACCTTC. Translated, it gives CSVDEQGAGYGYTF.

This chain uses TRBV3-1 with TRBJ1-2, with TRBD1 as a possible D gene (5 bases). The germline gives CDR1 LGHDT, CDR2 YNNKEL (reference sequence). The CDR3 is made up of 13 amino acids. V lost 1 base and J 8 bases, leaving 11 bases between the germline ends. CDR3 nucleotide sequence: TGTGCCAGCAGCCAAGCAGGGACTGGGGGCTACACCTTC. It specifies CASSQAGTGGYTF.

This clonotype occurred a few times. The CDR3 loop is CASSQTPAVNQPQHF. Written as DNA, the CDR3 is TGCGCCAGCAGCCAAACTCCGGCAGTCAATCAGCCCCAGCATTTT. The chain combines TRBV4-3 with TRBJ1-5; no definite D call. Deletions cut 2 bases from V and 3 bases from J, with 11 bases between. CDR3 size: 15 residues. Germline-derived CDR1 and CDR2 are LGHNA and YSLEER.

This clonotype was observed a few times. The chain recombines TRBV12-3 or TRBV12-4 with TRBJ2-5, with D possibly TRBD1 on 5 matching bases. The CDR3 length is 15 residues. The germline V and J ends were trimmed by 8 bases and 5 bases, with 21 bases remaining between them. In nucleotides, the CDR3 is TGTGCCAGCTCCATCGGCAGGGTCGATAGGGAGACCCAGTACTTC. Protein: CASSIGRVDRETQYF.

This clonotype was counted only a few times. The CDR3 sequence: CASRWGAGELFF. In DNA, the CDR3 is TGTGCCAGCAGGTGGGGCGCCGGGGAGCTGTTTTTT. This chain links TRBV27 with TRBJ2-2; the D gene is possibly TRBD1 (5 bases). Per the germline V gene, CDR1 is MNHEY and CDR2 is SMNVEV (reference sequence). Between the trimmed V and J ends, which lost 6 bases and 6 bases, there was a span of 8 bases. CDR3 length equals 12 residues.

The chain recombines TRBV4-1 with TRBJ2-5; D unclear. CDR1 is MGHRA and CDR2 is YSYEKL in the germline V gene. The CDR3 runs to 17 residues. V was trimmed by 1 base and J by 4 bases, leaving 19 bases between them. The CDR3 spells CASSQAAGNWLRETQYF. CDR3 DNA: TGCGCCAGCAGCCAAGCAGCCGGCAATTGGCTCCGAGAGACCCAGTACTTC.

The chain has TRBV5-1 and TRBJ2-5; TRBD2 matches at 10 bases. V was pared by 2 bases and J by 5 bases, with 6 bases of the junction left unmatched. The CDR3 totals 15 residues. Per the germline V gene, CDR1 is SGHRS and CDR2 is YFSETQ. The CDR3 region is CASSFASGGGETQYF. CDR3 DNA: TGCGCCAGCAGCTTTGCTAGCGGGGGAGGGGAGACCCAGTACTTC.

The CDR3 bases are TGTGCCAGCAGCTTAAAGGACAAGAGGCAGTTCTTC. Translating gives CASSLKDKRQFF. The V call is TRBV7-2, the J call TRBJ2-1; D possibly corresponds to TRBD1 (5 bases). The V gene lost 2 bases and the J gene lost 12 bases, with 11 bases spanning the gap. The CDR3 extends over 12 amino acids. Germline V gives CDR1 SGHTA, CDR2 FQGNSA.

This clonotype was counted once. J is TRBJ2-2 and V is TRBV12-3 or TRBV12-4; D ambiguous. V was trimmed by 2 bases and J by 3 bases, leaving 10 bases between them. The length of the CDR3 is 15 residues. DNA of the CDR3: TGTGCCAGCAGTTTACCGTCCACATACACCGGGGAGCTGTTTTTT. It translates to CASSLPSTYTGELFF.

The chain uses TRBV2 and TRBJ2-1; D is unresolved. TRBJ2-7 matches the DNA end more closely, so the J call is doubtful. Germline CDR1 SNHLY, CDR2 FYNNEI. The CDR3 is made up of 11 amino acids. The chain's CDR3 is CASSEIYEQYF. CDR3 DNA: TGTGCCAGCAGTGAGATCTACGAGCAGTACTTC.

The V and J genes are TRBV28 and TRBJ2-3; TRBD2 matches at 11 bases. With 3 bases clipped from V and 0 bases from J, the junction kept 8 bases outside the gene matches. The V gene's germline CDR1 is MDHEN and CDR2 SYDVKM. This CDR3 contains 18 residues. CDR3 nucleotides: TGTGCCAGCAGTTTTGGGACTAGCGGTGCTGCTAGCACAGATACGCAGTATTTT. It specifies CASSFGTSGAASTDTQYF.

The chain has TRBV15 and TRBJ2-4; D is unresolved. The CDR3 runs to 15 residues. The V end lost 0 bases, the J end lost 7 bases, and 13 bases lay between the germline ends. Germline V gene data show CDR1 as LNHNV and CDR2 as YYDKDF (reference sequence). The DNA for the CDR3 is TGTGCCACCAGCAGAGATGCGGCCCGGTCGAACATTCAGTACTTC. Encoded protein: CATSRDAARSNIQYF.